A selection of T cell receptor beta chains follows, all from one sample in a study of response to subunit inactivated influenza vaccine. Each CDR3 protein is one row after TCRdb ran MiXCR on the RT-PCR reads. The repertoire holds fewer than 800,000 distinct CDR3 sequences, 15% to 19% seen once, with more than 9% in the top ten. The input for sequencing was PBMCs from blood, taken 11 to 12 days after vaccination. These receptors were collected from a man aged 50-60 years who received an inactivated influenza vaccine. Each CDR3 is given with its conserved first and last residue. A D gene is named only where the DNA matches it firmly. Not every row has a clone size; where given, it reads once, few, many or a size class.

d_call | j_call | v_call | clone_size | cdr3_aa | cdr3_nt
TRBD1 | TRBJ2-3 | TRBV7-9 | few | CASSPPGGTGTTDTQYF | TGTGCCAGCAGCCCCCCCGGGGGGACAGGGACCACAGATACGCAGTATTTT
. | TRBJ2-3 | TRBV12-3/TRBV12-4 | few | CASGETGTGTDTQYF | TGTGCCAGCGGAGAGACCGGGACGGGCACAGATACGCAGTATTTT
. | TRBJ2-1 | TRBV12-3/TRBV12-4 | few | CASSFTTSNEQFF | TGTGCCAGCAGCTTTACTACTAGCAATGAGCAGTTCTTC
. | TRBJ2-1 | TRBV11-3 | few | CASSPGLLNNEQFF | TGTGCCAGCAGTCCCGGACTCCTTAACAATGAGCAGTTCTTC
. | TRBJ1-6 | TRBV30 | . | CAWSEILSNSPLHF | TGTGCCTGGAGCGAGATACTTTCTAATTCACCCCTCCACTTT
. | TRBJ2-7 | TRBV12-3/TRBV12-4 | . | CASSLGTPSGQYF | TGTGCCAGCAGTTTGGGAACGCCGAGCGGGCAGTACTTC
TRBD2 | TRBJ2-1 | TRBV7-2 | few | CASRSSGGLNEQFF | TGTGCCAGCAGGTCTAGCGGGGGCCTGAATGAGCAGTTCTTC
. | TRBJ2-5 | TRBV29-1 | many | CSAFHGGETQYF | TGCAGCGCCTTTCATGGGGGGGAGACCCAGTACTTC
. | TRBJ2-3 | TRBV5-1 | few | CASSLRLSDTQYF | TGCGCCAGCAGCTTAAGACTGTCAGATACGCAGTATTTT
TRBD2 | TRBJ2-4 | TRBV6-1 | . | CASSLLAGGPLAKNIQYF | TGTGCCAGCAGCCTTCTAGCGGGAGGGCCCCTAGCCAAAAACATTCAGTACTTC
. | TRBJ2-7 | TRBV30 | . | CAGTRGLDSAPYEQYF | TGTGCCGGGACGCGGGGGCTGGACAGTGCCCCCTACGAGCAGTACTTC
. | TRBJ2-1 | TRBV11-2 | many | CASSTTRDNEQFF | TGTGCCAGCAGCACTACTAGGGACAATGAGCAGTTCTTC
. | TRBJ1-4 | TRBV4-3 | few | CASSQADNEKLFF | TGCGCCAGCAGCCAAGCAGATAATGAAAAACTGTTTTTT
TRBD2 | TRBJ2-3 | TRBV20-1 | few | CSASRASGSTDTQYF | TGCAGTGCTAGTCGGGCTAGCGGTAGCACAGATACGCAGTATTTT
TRBD1 | TRBJ2-5 | TRBV30 | . | CAWNRDRQETQYF | TGTGCCTGGAACAGGGACAGACAAGAGACCCAGTACTTC
TRBD2 | TRBJ2-3 | TRBV12-3/TRBV12-4 | . | CASSLGSSGGASTDTQYF | TGTGCCAGCAGTCTCGGGTCTAGCGGGGGGGCCAGCACAGATACGCAGTATTTT
. | TRBJ2-3 | TRBV5-1 | many | CASSQMGGSTDTQYF | TGCGCCAGCAGCCAGATGGGGGGTAGCACAGATACGCAGTATTTT
TRBD2 | TRBJ2-4 | TRBV14 | few | CASSQGWGGNIQYF | TGTGCCAGCAGCCAAGGTTGGGGGGGAAACATTCAGTACTTC
. | TRBJ1-1 | TRBV20-1 | few | CSALREINTEAFF | TGCAGTGCGTTACGGGAAATCAACACTGAAGCTTTCTTT
. | TRBJ1-1 | TRBV12-3/TRBV12-4 | few | CASSQLLQGTEAFF | TGTGCCAGCAGTCAACTTCTCCAGGGCACTGAAGCTTTCTTT
TRBD2 | TRBJ2-1 | TRBV24-1 | . | CATSVSGRALDEQFF | TGTGCCACCAGTGTGTCGGGGAGGGCCTTGGATGAGCAGTTCTTC
TRBD1 | TRBJ2-1 | TRBV11-2 | many | CASSFGTGAYNEQFF | TGCGCCAGCAGCTTCGGGACAGGGGCATACAATGAGCAGTTCTTC
. | TRBJ1-3 | TRBV3-1 | . | CASSQGLWGAGNTIYF | TGTGCCAGCAGCCAAGGCCTTTGGGGGGCAGGAAACACCATATATTTT
. | TRBJ1-1 | TRBV7-9 | . | CASSQALGGEAFF | TGTGCCAGCAGCCAGGCCCTAGGGGGTGAAGCTTTCTTT
TRBD1 | TRBJ2-1 | TRBV7-2 | . | CASSLDRGVHEQFF | TGTGCCAGCAGCCTCGACAGGGGAGTTCATGAGCAGTTCTTC
. | TRBJ2-3 | TRBV29-1 | . | CSVGTGGTDTQYF | TGCAGCGTTGGGACCGGAGGCACAGATACGCAGTATTTT
. | TRBJ2-1 | TRBV29-1 | many | CSGVLGARIDYNEQFF | TGCAGCGGCGTACTCGGGGCCCGAATCGACTACAATGAGCAGTTCTTC
. | TRBJ1-5 | TRBV7-2 | . | CASSSTPGAGQPQHF | TGTGCCAGCAGCTCCACGCCTGGTGCGGGTCAGCCCCAGCATTTT
TRBD1 | TRBJ2-2 | TRBV12-3/TRBV12-4 | many | CASSPRTGTGELFF | TGTGCCAGCAGTCCTCGGACAGGGACCGGGGAGCTGTTTTTT
. | TRBJ2-7 | TRBV11-2 | . | CASSYTQGSSYEQYF | TGTGCCAGCAGCTATACCCAGGGAAGCTCCTACGAGCAGTACTTC
. | TRBJ2-7 | TRBV30 | once | CAWSRGPYEQYF | TGTGCCTGGAGTAGGGGACCCTACGAGCAGTACTTC
. | TRBJ2-5 | TRBV11-2 | many | CASSLDRGPGETQYF | TGTGCCAGCAGCTTAGACCGCGGGCCGGGAGAGACCCAGTACTTC